Listed below are T cell receptor beta chains from one sample, sequenced in a study of cytomegalovirus exposure and HLA in healthy donors. Sequencing used immunoSEQ multiplex PCR; TCRdb keeps in-frame clones, though not all of them. The sample holds 150,000 or so clones, roughly 85% seen once. Sequencing used PBMCs. These receptors originate from a man younger than 45 in good health and CMV-seronegative. Each CDR3 is given with its conserved first and last residue. Each record gives: J gene, V gene, clone size, D gene, CDR3 DNA, CDR3 protein. D genes are given only for firm matches. The size of a clone is reported for some rows only, either as once, few or many, or as a class for expanded clones.

>TRBJ1-1|TRBV30|few|.
TGTGCCTGGAGTGGGGACACAGCGAACACTGAAGCTTTCTTT
CAWSGDTANTEAFF
>TRBJ1-2|TRBV6-5|once|.
TGTGCCAGCAGACCCCCCCGAGAAAACTATGGCTACACCTTC
CASRPPRENYGYTF
>TRBJ2-1|TRBV7-8|.|TRBD2
TGTGCCAGCAGCTTCCCGACTAGCGGGTTGGGAAATGAGCAGTTCTTC
CASSFPTSGLGNEQFF
>TRBJ2-1|TRBV10-3|.|TRBD1
TGTGCCATCAGTGAGGGACAGGGTAAGCAGTTCTTC
CAISEGQGKQFF
>TRBJ2-5|TRBV2|.|.
TGTGCCAGCAGCCTCAGGGAATGGGGTGGAGAGACCCAGTACTTC
CASSLREWGGETQYF
>TRBJ2-1|TRBV5-1|.|TRBD1
TGCGCCAGCGAAGGGACAGGGGGCAATGAGCAGTTCTTC
CASEGTGGNEQFF
>TRBJ1-5|TRBV19|.|.
TGTGCCAGTAGTGCGGGGGACGCCGTTCAGCCCCAGCATTTT
CASSAGDAVQPQHF
>TRBJ1-2|TRBV27|.|TRBD1
TGTGCCAGCAGTTGGCAGGGGGCTGGCTATGGCTACACCTTC
CASSWQGAGYGYTF
>TRBJ2-5|TRBV7-2|.|.
TGTGCCAGCAGCTTAGCTCCCGAGAGGACCCAGTACTTC
CASSLAPERTQYF
>TRBJ1-4|TRBV19|.|.
TGTGCCAGTACCCCGGGGGGAGTTTACAATGAAAAACTGTTTTTT
CASTPGGVYNEKLFF
>TRBJ2-1|TRBV2|.|.
TGTGCCAGCAGCTCTGACACTCCCTACAATGAGCAGTTCTTC
CASSSDTPYNEQFF
>TRBJ2-7|TRBV30|few|TRBD1
TGTGCCTGGAACGGACAGGGGTACGAGCAGTACTTC
CAWNGQGYEQYF
>TRBJ1-1|TRBV28|.|TRBD1
TGTGCCAGCAGCTCGGGACAGTTGAACACTGAAGCTTTCTTT
CASSSGQLNTEAFF
>TRBJ2-1|TRBV7-2|.|.
TGTGCCAGCATGCGGGGTCAGCCCTCCTACAATGAGCAGTTCTTC
CASMRGQPSYNEQFF
>TRBJ2-7|TRBV7-2|.|TRBD2
TGTGCCAGCAGCCCGACCGGGACTAGAGCCGAGCAGTACTTC
CASSPTGTRAEQYF
>TRBJ2-1|TRBV4-1|.|TRBD2
TGCGCCAGCAGCCAGCTAGCGGGATCCTACAATGAGCAGTTCTTC
CASSQLAGSYNEQFF
>TRBJ2-3|TRBV7-2|.|TRBD2
TGTGCCAGCAGCTTGGGGATAGCGGGAGGGCCAGATACGCAGTATTTT
CASSLGIAGGPDTQYF
>TRBJ2-7|TRBV6-6|few|.
TGTGCCAGCAGTTACTCGTTACAGTCCTACGAGCAGTACTTC
CASSYSLQSYEQYF
>TRBJ1-1|TRBV18|.|.
TGTGCCAGCTCACCGGGGCGTGATGAAGCTTTCTTT
CASSPGRDEAFF
>TRBJ2-1|TRBV5-1|.|.
TGCGCCAGCAGCTTGGTGGAGGAATGGATCAATGAGCAGTTCTTC
CASSLVEEWINEQFF
>TRBJ1-1|TRBV10-3|.|.
TGTGCCATCAGTACTTGGAACACTGAAGCTTTCTTT
CAISTWNTEAFF
>TRBJ2-7|TRBV6-5|.|.
TGTGCCAGCAGTTACCGGACACAGGATTACGAGCAGTACTTC
CASSYRTQDYEQYF
>TRBJ1-1|TRBV19|few|.
TGTGCCAGTAGTGTAACAGGGACGAACACTGAAGCTTTCTTT
CASSVTGTNTEAFF
>TRBJ1-5|TRBV30|.|.
TGTGCCTGGAGCACTCAGACAGGACGCAATCAGCCCCAGCATTTT
CAWSTQTGRNQPQHF
>TRBJ1-4|TRBV28|.|.
TGTGCCAGCGGGCGAGGGGGGGCGAATGAAAAACTGTTTTTT
CASGRGGANEKLFF
>TRBJ1-4|TRBV19|once|.
TGTGCCAGTACCCCTCAGGGCAGAGCAACTAATGAAAAACTGTTTTTT
CASTPQGRATNEKLFF
>TRBJ2-7|TRBV4-1|.|TRBD1
TGCGCCAGCAGCCTGGGTGAGACAGGGGCCTACGAGCAGTACTTC
CASSLGETGAYEQYF
>TRBJ1-4|TRBV28|.|TRBD1
TGTGCCAGCAGTCTCATCCACAGGGGAGACGAAAAACTGTTTTTT
CASSLIHRGDEKLFF
>TRBJ2-7|TRBV5-4|.|TRBD2
TGTGCCAGCAGCTTACCTAGCGGATACGAGCAGTACTTC
CASSLPSGYEQYF
>TRBJ1-1|TRBV5-6|.|TRBD1
TGTGCCAGCAGCTGGGGGACAGGGATCAACACTGAAGCTTTCTTT
CASSWGTGINTEAFF
>TRBJ2-7|TRBV29-1|.|TRBD1
TGCAGCGTTGTAATGGTACAGGGGGTTGGCGAGCAGTACTTC
CSVVMVQGVGEQYF
>TRBJ2-3|TRBV6-4|.|.
TGTGCCACCTTAGCTTTTCAAAGCACAGATACGCAGTATTTT
CATLAFQSTDTQYF